This TCR beta chain emerged from a study of blood T cell repertoires in COVID-19. Background on the study: The study drew acute and convalescent COVID-19 samples from the United States, Italy and Spain.

This CDR3 has 12 amino acids. With 6 bases removed from V and 6 bases from J, the gap between germline ends came to 11 bases. Profiled with immunoSEQ multiplex PCR; TCRdb holds only in-frame clones, not every one. Of roughly 350,000 clones listed, about 90% are singletons. This TCR was sampled from a woman aged 25 to 39 with COVID-19, enrolled during active disease. Sequenced sample: peripheral blood. The chain joins TRBV12-3 or TRBV12-4 to TRBJ1-2, with unresolved D. CDR3 sequence reads: CASSPVIDGYTF. The CDR3 region has the DNA TGTGCCAGCAGCCCGGTTATTGATGGCTACACCTTC.